One and the same sample provided the 32 T cell receptor beta chains below, sequenced in a study of shared clonotypes between healthy human individuals. Only in-frame clones appear in the TCRdb table, and some are missing; sequencing was by immunoSEQ multiplex PCR. The table lists over 400,000 clones, roughly 80% of them singletons. The material sequenced was PBMCs. Receptors originate from a woman in her forties in good health. Some clones in this sample may be carry-over from other donors' samples.

The V gene is TRBV10-2, the J gene TRBJ1-2; D might be TRBD1 (6 bases). The CDR3 spans 17 residues. Trimming took 4 bases from V and 2 from J, leaving 20 bases between them. Germline CDR1 is WSHSY and CDR2 is SAAADI. Here the CDR3 reads CASSVGAAARPNYGYTF. DNA of the CDR3: TGCGCCAGCAGTGTGGGGGCCGCGGCCAGACCGAACTATGGCTACACCTTC.

The chain joins TRBV29-1 to TRBJ2-7; 7 nucleotides line up with TRBD2. This CDR3 comprises 13 residues. Germline V lookup: CDR1 SQVTM, CDR2 ANQGSEA. Trimming took 4 bases from V and 0 from J; bases not matched to a gene: 3. In DNA form, the CDR3 reads TGCAGCGTTGGGGGGGGTATCTCCTACGAGCAGTACTTC. Its protein product is CSVGGGISYEQYF.

This clone was counted a few times. The chain couples TRBV28 to TRBJ1-5; 12 bases are a match to TRBD1. Germline V gives CDR1 MDHEN, CDR2 SYDVKM. Trimming cost V 6 bases and J 5 bases; bases outside gene matches: 8. The CDR3 length is 16 residues. The CDR3: CASRETGTGGHQPQHF. Written as DNA, the CDR3 is TGTGCCAGCAGAGAAACCGGGACAGGGGGCCATCAGCCCCAGCATTTT. The entire variable domain, with the rest obtained from reference TRBV28 and TRBJ1-5, is as follows: DVKVTQSSRYLVKRTGEKVFLECVQDMDHENMFWYRQDPGLGLRLIYFSYDVKMKEKGDIPEGYSVSREKKERFSLILESASTNQTSMYLCASRETGTGGHQPQHFGDGTRLSIL.

The chain combines TRBV27 with TRBJ1-1; 8 bases match TRBD1. The germline V gene has CDR1 MNHEY and CDR2 SMNVEV (reference sequence). V shed 4 bases and J 4 bases; nucleotides not matched to a gene: 8. The CDR3 sequence is 15 residues long. In DNA, the CDR3 is TGTGCCAGCAGTTCACAATACAGGGGGGGCACTGAAGCTTTCTTT. It specifies CASSSQYRGGTEAFF.

V usage is TRBV5-6 and J usage is TRBJ1-2; D perhaps matches TRBD1 (6 bases). This CDR3 has 14 amino acids. The V gene's germline CDR1 is SGHDT and CDR2 YYEEEE. V lost 1 base, J lost 4 bases, and 11 bases lay in between. In DNA, the CDR3 is TGTGCCAGCAGCTTGATTACAGGGATCTATGGCTACACCTTC. Its translation: CASSLITGIYGYTF.

The chain couples TRBV14 to TRBJ1-1, with unresolved D. The ends were cut back, 0 bases at V and 0 bases at J, with 8 bases in the middle. The CDR3 loop spans 15 amino acids. Germline V gives CDR1 SGHDN, CDR2 FVKESK. The CDR3 DNA sequence: TGTGCCAGCAGCCAAGACAGGAGCATGAACACTGAAGCTTTCTTT. Its translation is CASSQDRSMNTEAFF.

This sequence joins TRBV14 and TRBJ2-1, with TRBD1 matching 8 bases. V shed 4 bases and J 3 bases; nucleotides not matched to a gene: 5. The CDR3 has 15 residues. CDR1 and CDR2 (germline): SGHDN, FVKESK. CDR3 nucleotide sequence: TGTGCCAGCAGCCTCAGGGGGCTCCTCTACAATGAGCAGTTCTTC. Its protein product is CASSLRGLLYNEQFF.

The chain has TRBV4-1 and TRBJ2-7; the D gene is possibly TRBD2 (5 bases). This CDR3 has 15 residues. Looked up from germline, CDR1 is MGHRA and CDR2 is YSYEKL. The V gene lost 2 bases and the J gene lost 3 bases, with 14 bases spanning the gap. The CDR3 DNA follows: TGCGCCAGCAGCCAACTAGGTGGGAGACTCTACGAGCAGTACTTC. This translates into CASSQLGGRLYEQYF.

The chain links TRBV11-2 to TRBJ2-1; D not certain. V shed 1 base and J shed 0 bases, with 13 bases lying between them. The CDR3 consists of 17 residues. Germline CDR1 SGHAT, CDR2 FQNNGV. CDR3 DNA: TGTGCCAGCAGCTTAGTTATTGGGTTAGTCTCCTACAATGAGCAGTTCTTC. Translating gives CASSLVIGLVSYNEQFF.

The rearrangement joins TRBV5-1 to TRBJ2-1; possibly TRBD2 for D (6 bases). Trimming cost V 4 bases and J 9 bases, with 14 bases left between them. The CDR3 spans 13 residues. The V gene's germline CDR1 is SGHRS and CDR2 YFSETQ. CDR3 loop: CASSGGLTSEQFF. CDR3 DNA sequence: TGCGCCAGCAGCGGGGGGTTGACTAGTGAGCAGTTCTTC. Filled out from reference TRBV5-1 and TRBJ2-1, the complete variable domain reads KAGVTQTPRYLIKTRGQQVTLSCSPISGHRSVSWYQQTPGQGLQFLFEYFSETQRNKGNFPGRFSGRQFSNSRSEMNVSTLELGDSALYLCASSGGLTSEQFFGPGTRLTVL.

The gene calls are TRBV30 and TRBJ1-2, with D possibly matching TRBD1 (6 bases). Germline CDR1 GTSNPN, CDR2 SVGIG (reference sequence). The CDR3 spans 14 residues. V lost 1 base and J lost 3, with 12 bases in between. DNA of the CDR3: TGTGCCTGGAGTGCCGGGGGGGGCTACTATGGCTACACCTTC. It yields the protein CAWSAGGGYYGYTF.

In its sample, this clone was seen a few times. The sample has other DNA sequences that encode this CDR3 too. This chain joins TRBV19 and TRBJ1-4; 7 bases map to TRBD1. The germline gives CDR1 LNHDA, CDR2 SQIVND (reference sequence). CDR3 length: 15 amino acids. The ends lost 8 bases at V and 0 bases at J; junction bases unmatched: 6. The DNA for the CDR3 is TGTGCCAGTGGACAGGTCGCTGCAACTAATGAAAAACTGTTTTTT. Protein sequence: CASGQVAATNEKLFF.

In its sample, this clone was seen once. The chain employs TRBV19 and TRBJ1-4; no firm D call. CDR3 size: 16 residues. The V gene's germline CDR1 is LNHDA and CDR2 SQIVND (reference sequence). Trimming took off 5 bases at V and 8 bases at J, with 21 bases between the two ends. The DNA of the CDR3 is TGTGCCAGTAGTTTTTCGTTTGACCAGACTGGAGAAAAACTGTTTTTT. The encoded protein is CASSFSFDQTGEKLFF.

This clone has just a few counts. V and J are TRBV10-3 and TRBJ2-2, with 9 bases matching TRBD2. Unmatched junction bases numbered 8, after V lost 6 bases and J lost 0 bases. The CDR3 is 17 amino acids. CDR1 and CDR2 from the germline V gene are ENHRY and SYGVKD. DNA for the CDR3: TGTGCCATCAGCCGAGCGGGAGGATGGTCGAACACCGGGGAGCTGTTTTTT. It is translated as CAISRAGGWSNTGELFF.

This clone was seen more than once but under ten times. The rearrangement links TRBV7-6 to TRBJ1-1; D gene ambiguous. Germline lookup yields CDR1 SGHVS and CDR2 FNYEAQ. Trimming pared 5 bases from V and 6 bases from J, leaving 7 bases between. The CDR3 runs 11 residues. CDR3 loop: CASSPHAEAFF. CDR3 sequence (DNA): TGTGCCAGCAGCCCTCACGCTGAAGCTTTCTTT.

The gene calls are TRBV7-2 and TRBJ2-7, with 7 nucleotides matching TRBD2. The CDR3 runs to 17 residues. Germline lookup yields CDR1 SGHTA and CDR2 FQGNSA. Trimming removed 1 base from V and 3 bases from J; junction bases left unmatched: 12. The chain's CDR3 is CASSLEGVRGWLYEQYF. CDR3 DNA: TGTGCCAGCAGCTTAGAAGGGGTGCGGGGGTGGCTCTACGAGCAGTACTTC. Variable domain in full (rest from reference TRBV7-2 and TRBJ2-7): GAGVSQSPSNKVTEKGKDVELRCDPISGHTALYWYRQSLGQGLEFLIYFQGNSAPDKSGLPSDRFSAERTGGSVSTLTIQRTQQEDSAVYLCASSLEGVRGWLYEQYFGPGTRLTVT.

J is TRBJ1-5 and V is TRBV2; D ambiguous. The CDR3 covers 13 residues. Germline assignment: CDR1 SNHLY and CDR2 FYNNEI. Between the trimmed V and J ends, which lost 6 bases and 7 bases, there was a span of 13 bases. The CDR3 region has the DNA TGTGCCAGCAGCTACGACACAACCCAGCCCCAGCATTTT. Encoded protein: CASSYDTTQPQHF.

V and J are TRBV7-2 and TRBJ1-4; D gene uncertain. The germline gives CDR1 SGHTA, CDR2 FQGNSA. Trimming took off 3 bases at V and 0 bases at J, with 5 bases between the two ends. The length of the CDR3 is 14 residues. CDR3 amino acids: CASSFRATNEKLFF. CDR3 coding DNA: TGTGCCAGCAGCTTCAGAGCAACTAATGAAAAACTGTTTTTT.

This chain joins TRBV9 and TRBJ1-2, with D unclear. CDR1 is SGDLS, CDR2 YYNGEE, per germline. This CDR3 region has 13 residues. V was trimmed by 0 bases and J by 6 bases, leaving 9 bases between them. CDR3 residues: CASSVGSLDGYTF. CDR3 sequence (DNA): TGTGCCAGCAGCGTAGGCAGCTTAGATGGCTACACCTTC.

This chain joins TRBV14 and TRBJ1-2; D remains unclear. The ends were cut back, 2 bases at V and 5 bases at J, with 9 bases in the middle. The CDR3 runs to 13 residues. The germline CDR1 and CDR2 sequences are SGHDN and FVKESK. CDR3 DNA sequence: TGTGCCAGCAGCCAAAGGACCGAGTATGGCTACACCTTC. It codes for CASSQRTEYGYTF.

The chain links TRBV7-2 to TRBJ1-3, with unresolved D. The CDR3 covers 13 residues. V dropped 0 bases and J dropped 4 bases, with 4 bases sitting between them. Germline CDR1 and CDR2: SGHTA and FQGNSA. CDR3 sequence: CASSLAVGNTIYF. The CDR3 coding sequence is TGTGCCAGCAGCTTAGCAGTCGGAAACACCATATATTTT.

This chain joins TRBV29-1 and TRBJ2-5; TRBD1 matches 9 bases. V shed 7 bases, J shed 2 bases, and the junction held 8 bases outside the gene matches. Germline V gives CDR1 SQVTM, CDR2 ANQGSEA. This CDR3 contains 14 residues. DNA of the CDR3: TGCAGCGGCCGGGACAGGGTGAATCAAGAGACCCAGTACTTC. It codes for CSGRDRVNQETQYF. The full variable domain, completed using reference TRBV29-1 and TRBJ2-5, is SAVISQKPSRDICQRGTSLTIQCQVDSQVTMMFWYRQQPGQSLTLIATANQGSEATYESGFVIDKFPISRPNLTFSTLTVSNMSPEDSSIYLCSGRDRVNQETQYFGPGTRLLVL.

J is TRBJ2-5 and V is TRBV28; D remains unclear. Germline CDR1 is MDHEN and CDR2 is SYDVKM. With 3 bases removed from V and 2 bases from J, the gap between germline ends came to 10 bases. This CDR3 comprises 14 residues. Here the CDR3 reads CASSFGQAQETQYF. Written as DNA, the CDR3 is TGTGCCAGCAGTTTTGGGCAGGCACAAGAGACCCAGTACTTC.

There are a few counts of this clone. The CDR3: CASSPTPTGSKEQYF. Here the CDR3 DNA reads TGCGCCAGCAGCCCTACCCCGACAGGGTCCAAGGAGCAGTACTTC. The chain has TRBV5-1 and TRBJ2-7; 7 nucleotides agree with TRBD1. The length of the CDR3 is 15 residues. The V segment lost 4 bases and the J segment 7 bases; nucleotides outside the gene matches: 14. The germline V gene has CDR1 SGHRS and CDR2 YFSETQ.

The chain carries TRBV2 and TRBJ2-6; D is undetermined. CDR1 is SNHLY and CDR2 is FYNNEI in the germline V gene. This CDR3 is built from 14 residues. The V and J ends lost 6 bases and 1 base respectively, with 7 bases between them. CDR3 in DNA: TGTGCCAGCAGCCTAACTTCTGGGGCCAACGTCCTGACTTTC. Its protein product is CASSLTSGANVLTF.

V gene TRBV10-3 combines with J gene TRBJ2-5; D gene uncertain. Germline CDR1 is ENHRY and CDR2 is SYGVKD. The CDR3 sequence is 12 residues long. Trimming removed 10 bases from V and 4 bases from J, with 13 bases in between. This CDR3 is CATYTPGETQYF. In DNA, the CDR3 is TGTGCCACCTATACCCCGGGAGAGACCCAGTACTTC.

This chain connects TRBV14 to TRBJ2-2; D is undetermined. This CDR3 comprises 14 residues. The V end was cut by 3 bases, the J end by 2 bases, with 7 bases between. Germline CDR1 SGHDN, CDR2 FVKESK. In DNA form, the CDR3 reads TGTGCCAGCAGCCAGGGAATCAACACCGGGGAGCTGTTTTTT. Translating gives CASSQGINTGELFF. The whole variable domain, remainder taken from reference TRBV14 and TRBJ2-2, is EAGVTQFPSHSVIEKGQTVTLRCDPISGHDNLYWYRRVMGKEIKFLLHFVKESKQDESGMPNNRFLAERTGGTYSTLKVQPAELEDSGVYFCASSQGINTGELFFGEGSRLTVL.

This clone came up once. V gene TRBV2 combines with J gene TRBJ2-1; D tentatively fits TRBD1 or TRBD2 (5 bases each). Between the trimmed V and J ends, which lost 1 base and 15 bases, there was a span of 10 bases. The CDR3 has 11 residues. CDR1 SNHLY and CDR2 FYNNEI come from the germline V gene. In nucleotides, the CDR3 is TGTGCCAGCAGTGAAGAGGGGAGCGGGTTCTTC. Amino acids: CASSEEGSGFF.

J is TRBJ2-7 and V is TRBV6-1; a possible D gene is TRBD1 (7 bases). This CDR3 has 13 amino acids. The germline V gene has CDR1 MNHNS and CDR2 SASEGT. With 5 bases removed from V and 5 bases from J, the gap between germline ends came to 13 bases. The CDR3 sequence is CASSPQGGHEQYF. CDR3 coding DNA: TGTGCCAGCAGTCCGCAGGGGGGTCACGAGCAGTACTTC.

With regard to this clone: A much larger clone lies a single base off, so this may be a read error. This CDR3 is also generated by other DNA sequences in the sample. The rearrangement links TRBV6-1 to TRBJ2-7; D gene ambiguous. The CDR3 spans 13 residues. CDR1 and CDR2 (germline): MNHNS, SASEGT. CDR3 sequence: CASSEKAAYEQYF. DNA of the CDR3: TGTGCTAGCAGTGAGAAGGCAGCATACGAGCAGTACTTC.

The chain employs TRBV7-8 and TRBJ2-7, with D perhaps assigned TRBD1 or TRBD2 (5 bases each). The CDR3 is 16 residues long. CDR1 and CDR2 (germline): SGHVS, FQNEAQ. Trimming removed 2 bases from V and 0 bases from J, with 14 bases in between. CDR3 loop: CASSLPGPPLSYEQYF. CDR3 bases: TGTGCCAGCAGCTTACCGGGACCCCCCCTCTCCTACGAGCAGTACTTC.

For the CDR3, the DNA is TGTGCCAGCAGGTCGCTATCTGGTTCCTACGAGCAGTACTTC. Translating it yields CASRSLSGSYEQYF. The chain couples TRBV11-2 to TRBJ2-7; unclear D gene. Germline V gene lookup returns CDR1 SGHAT and CDR2 FQNNGV. The CDR3 runs to 14 residues. V was pared by 6 bases and J by 1 base, with 13 bases between.